This T cell receptor (beta chain) was identified in a study of cytomegalovirus exposure and HLA in healthy donors. Study-level information: Findings of an earlier analysis included some 110 million unique TCR beta sequences from roughly 180 million T cells. Study-level findings and limits: TCR beta sequences reportedly predicted most subjects' HLA-A and HLA-B alleles accurately.

Donors were ostensibly healthy at sampling, although undocumented immune exposures were probable. Researchers ran the PCR with 60 Vbeta and 13 Jbeta primers. As originally analysed: As a later analysis found, there were 70 million to 90 million unique TCR beta chains, of which about 10 million were shared. Only in-frame clones appear in the TCRdb table, and some are missing; sequencing was by immunoSEQ multiplex PCR. The V and J calls and the clone size are those of that table, but D and trimming were determined from the DNA. The repertoire holds approximately 100,000 clones, with approximately 85% as singletons. With respect to this clone: Its antigen is as yet unknown.

The CDR3 runs to 14 residues. With V trimmed by 4 bases and J by 5 bases, 3 bases remained unmatched. CDR1 is SNHLY, CDR2 FYNNEI, per germline. The rearrangement uses TRBV2 and TRBJ2-3; TRBD1 matches at 10 bases. This TCR came from a man aged 50 to 60 in good health and CMV-seronegative. The specimen was PBMCs. The CDR3: CASSGQGARDTQYF. Written as DNA, the CDR3 is TGTGCCAGCAGTGGACAGGGGGCGAGAGATACGCAGTATTTT. Complete variable domain (other parts from reference TRBV2 and TRBJ2-3): EPEVTQTPSHQVTQMGQEVILRCVPISNHLYFYWYRQILGQKVEFLVSFYNNEISEKSEIFDDQFSVERPDGSNFTLKIRSTKLEDSAMYFCASSGQGARDTQYFGPGTRLTVL.